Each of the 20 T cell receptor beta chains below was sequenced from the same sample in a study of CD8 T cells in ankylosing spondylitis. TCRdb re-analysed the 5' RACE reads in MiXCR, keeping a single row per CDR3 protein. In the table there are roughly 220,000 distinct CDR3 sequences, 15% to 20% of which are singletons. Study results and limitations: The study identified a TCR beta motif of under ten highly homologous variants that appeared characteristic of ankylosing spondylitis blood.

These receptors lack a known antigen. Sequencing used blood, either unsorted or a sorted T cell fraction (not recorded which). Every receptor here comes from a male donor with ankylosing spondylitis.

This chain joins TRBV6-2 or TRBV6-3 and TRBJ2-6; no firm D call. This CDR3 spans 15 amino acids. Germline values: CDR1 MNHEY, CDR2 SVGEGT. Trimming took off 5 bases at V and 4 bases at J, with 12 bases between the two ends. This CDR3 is CASSLNPAGANVLTF. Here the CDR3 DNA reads TGTGCCAGCAGTCTTAACCCGGCCGGGGCCAACGTCCTGACTTTC.

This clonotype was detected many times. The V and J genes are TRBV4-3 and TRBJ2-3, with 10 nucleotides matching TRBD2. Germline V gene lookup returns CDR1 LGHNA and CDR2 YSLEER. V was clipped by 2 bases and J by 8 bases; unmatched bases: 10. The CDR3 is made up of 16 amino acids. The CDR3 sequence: CASSQWLAGAEGTQYF. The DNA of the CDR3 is TGCGCCAGCAGCCAATGGCTAGCGGGAGCTGAGGGTACGCAGTATTTT.

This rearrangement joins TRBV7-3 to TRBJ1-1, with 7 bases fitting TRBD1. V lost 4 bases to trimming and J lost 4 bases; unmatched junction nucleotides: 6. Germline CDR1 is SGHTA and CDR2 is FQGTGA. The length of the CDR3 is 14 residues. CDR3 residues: CASSSGQFGTEAFF. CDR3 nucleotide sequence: TGTGCCAGCAGCTCGGGACAGTTTGGCACTGAAGCTTTCTTT.

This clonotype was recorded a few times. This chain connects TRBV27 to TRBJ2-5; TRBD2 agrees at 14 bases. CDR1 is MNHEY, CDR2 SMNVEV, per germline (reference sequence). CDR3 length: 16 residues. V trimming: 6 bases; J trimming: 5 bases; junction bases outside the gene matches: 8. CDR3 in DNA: TGTGCCAGCAGCCCCGGGACTAGCGGGAGTTGGGAGACCCAGTACTTC. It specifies CASSPGTSGSWETQYF.

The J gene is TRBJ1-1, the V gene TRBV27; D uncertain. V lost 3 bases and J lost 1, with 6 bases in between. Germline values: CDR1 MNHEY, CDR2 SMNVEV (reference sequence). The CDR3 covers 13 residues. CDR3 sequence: CASSFAANTEAFF. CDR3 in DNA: TGTGCCAGCAGTTTTGCCGCGAACACTGAAGCTTTCTTT.

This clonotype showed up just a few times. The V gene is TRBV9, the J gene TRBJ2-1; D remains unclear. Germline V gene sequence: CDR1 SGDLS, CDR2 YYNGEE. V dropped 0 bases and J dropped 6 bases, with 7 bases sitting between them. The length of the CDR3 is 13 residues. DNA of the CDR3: TGTGCCAGCAGCGTAGTTAGCAGCAATGAGCAGTTCTTC. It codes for CASSVVSSNEQFF.

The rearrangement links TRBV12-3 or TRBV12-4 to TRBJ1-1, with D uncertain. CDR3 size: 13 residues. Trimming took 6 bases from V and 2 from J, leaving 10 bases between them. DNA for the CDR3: TGTGCCAGCAGCTCGGGAGCTAACACTGAAGCTTTCTTT. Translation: CASSSGANTEAFF.

CDR3 coding DNA: TGTGCCAGCGGTAAAGCCGCGTCCTACGAGCAGTACTTC. It yields the protein CASGKAASYEQYF. V is TRBV11-3 and J is TRBJ2-7, with D unclear. Germline V gene sequence: CDR1 SGHNT, CDR2 YENEEA. The CDR3 has 13 residues. Trimming pared 8 bases from V and 1 base from J, leaving 12 bases between.

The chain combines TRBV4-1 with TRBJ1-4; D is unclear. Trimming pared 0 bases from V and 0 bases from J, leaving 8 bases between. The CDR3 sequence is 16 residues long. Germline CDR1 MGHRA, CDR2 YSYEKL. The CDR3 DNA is TGCGCCAGCAGCCAAGACCCTGGCGCAACTAATGAAAAACTGTTTTTT. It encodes CASSQDPGATNEKLFF.

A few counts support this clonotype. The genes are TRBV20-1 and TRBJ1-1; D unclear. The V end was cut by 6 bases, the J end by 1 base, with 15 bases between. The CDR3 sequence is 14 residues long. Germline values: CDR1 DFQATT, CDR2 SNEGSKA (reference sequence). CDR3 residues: CSAPIGLGNTEAFF. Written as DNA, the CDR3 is TGCAGTGCCCCTATCGGACTTGGGAACACTGAAGCTTTCTTT.

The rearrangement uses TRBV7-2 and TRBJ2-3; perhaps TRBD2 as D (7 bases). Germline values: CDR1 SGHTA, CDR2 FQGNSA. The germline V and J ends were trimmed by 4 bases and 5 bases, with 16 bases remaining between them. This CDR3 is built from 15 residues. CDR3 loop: CASSSLGGGQDTQYF. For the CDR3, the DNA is TGTGCCAGCAGCTCCTTAGGGGGGGGTCAAGATACGCAGTATTTT.

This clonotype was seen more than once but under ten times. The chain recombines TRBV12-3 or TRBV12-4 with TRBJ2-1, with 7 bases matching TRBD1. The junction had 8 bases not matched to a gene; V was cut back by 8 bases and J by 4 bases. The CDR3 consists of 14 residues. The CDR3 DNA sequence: TGTGCCAGCTGCCCAGGGGGTCCTTACAATGAGCAGTTCTTC. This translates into CASCPGGPYNEQFF.

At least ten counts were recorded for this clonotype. CDR3 protein: CASSFGTGGTRDTQYF. For the CDR3, the DNA is TGCGCCAGCAGCTTTGGCACAGGGGGCACGAGAGATACGCAGTATTTT. The chain is built from TRBV5-1 and TRBJ2-3; 9 positions match TRBD1. This CDR3 is built from 16 residues. V was pared by 2 bases and J by 5 bases, with 9 bases of the junction left unmatched. Germline CDR1 and CDR2: SGHRS and YFSETQ.

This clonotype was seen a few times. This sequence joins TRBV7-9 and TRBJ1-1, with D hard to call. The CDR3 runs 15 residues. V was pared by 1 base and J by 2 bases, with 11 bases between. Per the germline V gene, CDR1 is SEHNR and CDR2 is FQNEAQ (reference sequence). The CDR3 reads CASSLDRGGNTEAFF. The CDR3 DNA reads TGTGCCAGCAGCTTAGACAGAGGTGGTAACACTGAAGCTTTCTTT.

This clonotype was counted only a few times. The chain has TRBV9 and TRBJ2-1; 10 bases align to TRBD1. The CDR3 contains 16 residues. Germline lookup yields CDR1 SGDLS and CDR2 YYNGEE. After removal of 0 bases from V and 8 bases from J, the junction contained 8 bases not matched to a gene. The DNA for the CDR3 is TGTGCCAGCAGCGTAGACGTGGACAGGGGGATCGATGAGCAGTTCTTC. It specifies CASSVDVDRGIDEQFF.

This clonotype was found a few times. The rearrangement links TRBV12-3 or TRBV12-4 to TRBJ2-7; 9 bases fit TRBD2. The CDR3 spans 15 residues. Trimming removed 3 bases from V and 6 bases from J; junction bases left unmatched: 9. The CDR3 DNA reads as TGTGCCAGCAGTTTCGGCGGGAGGGATGATAGCGAGCAGTACTTC. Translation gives CASSFGGRDDSEQYF.

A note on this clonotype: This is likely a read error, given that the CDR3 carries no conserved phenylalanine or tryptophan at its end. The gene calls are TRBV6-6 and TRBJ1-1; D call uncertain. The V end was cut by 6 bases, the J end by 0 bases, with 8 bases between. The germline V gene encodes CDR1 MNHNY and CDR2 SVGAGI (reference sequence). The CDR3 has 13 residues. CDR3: CASSESLNTEAFS. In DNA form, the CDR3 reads TGTGCCAGCAGCGAGAGCCTGAACACTGAAGCTTTCTCT.

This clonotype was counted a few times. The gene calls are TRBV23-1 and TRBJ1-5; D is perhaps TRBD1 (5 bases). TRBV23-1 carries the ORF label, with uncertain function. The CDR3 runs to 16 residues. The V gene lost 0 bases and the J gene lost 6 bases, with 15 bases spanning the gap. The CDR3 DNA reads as TGCGCCAGCAGTCAATCTAGGTGGGGCCAAGGTCAGCCCCAGCATTTT. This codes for CASSQSRWGQGQPQHF.

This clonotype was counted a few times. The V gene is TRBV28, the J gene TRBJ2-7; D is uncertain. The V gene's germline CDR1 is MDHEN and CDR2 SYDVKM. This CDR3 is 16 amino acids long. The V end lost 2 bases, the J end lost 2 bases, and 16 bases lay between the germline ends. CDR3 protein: CASSLVEPSQTYEQYF. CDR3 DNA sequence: TGTGCCAGCAGTTTAGTCGAGCCAAGCCAAACCTACGAGCAGTACTTC.

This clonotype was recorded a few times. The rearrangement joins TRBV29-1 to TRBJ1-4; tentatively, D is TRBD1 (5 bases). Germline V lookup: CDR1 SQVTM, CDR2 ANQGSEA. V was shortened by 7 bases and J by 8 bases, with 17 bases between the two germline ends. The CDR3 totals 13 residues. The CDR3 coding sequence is TGCAGCGCCAAACAGGAATCAGGGGAAAAACTGTTTTTT. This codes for CSAKQESGEKLFF.